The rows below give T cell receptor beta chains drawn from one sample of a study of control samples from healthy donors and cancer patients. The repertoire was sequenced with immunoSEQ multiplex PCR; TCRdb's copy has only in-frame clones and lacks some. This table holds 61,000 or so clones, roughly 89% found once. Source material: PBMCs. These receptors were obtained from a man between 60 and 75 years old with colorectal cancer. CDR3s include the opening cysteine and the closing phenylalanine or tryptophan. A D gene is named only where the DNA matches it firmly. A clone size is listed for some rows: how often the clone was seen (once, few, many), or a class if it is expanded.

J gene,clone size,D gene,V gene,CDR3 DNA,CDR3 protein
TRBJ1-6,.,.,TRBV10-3,TGTGCCATCAGTGACACGGGGGATTCACCCCTCCACTTT,CAISDTGDSPLHF
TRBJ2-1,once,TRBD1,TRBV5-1,TGCGCCAGCAGCTTGAACAGGGGGCCCTCGAGGGAGCAGTTCTTC,CASSLNRGPSREQFF
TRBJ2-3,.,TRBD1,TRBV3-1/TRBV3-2,TGTGCCAGCAGCCAAACAGGGGGCCTGGGAGATACGCAGTATTTT,CASSQTGGLGDTQYF
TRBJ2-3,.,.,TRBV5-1,TGCGCCAGCAGCTTTAGAGCAGATACGCAGTATTTT,CASSFRADTQYF
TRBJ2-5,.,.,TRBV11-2,TGTGCCAGCAGCTCCAGAGGTAGGGTCCAAGAGACCCAGTACTTC,CASSSRGRVQETQYF
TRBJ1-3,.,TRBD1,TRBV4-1,TGCGCCAGCAGCCAATCCCCTGCGGGGACAGGGGTTAAAAACACCATATATTTT,CASSQSPAGTGVKNTIYF
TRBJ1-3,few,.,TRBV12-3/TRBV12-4,TGTGCCAGCAGGGCGGTCTCTGGAAACACCATATATTTT,CASRAVSGNTIYF
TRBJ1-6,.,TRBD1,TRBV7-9,TGTGCCAGCAGCTTAGGGGACAGGCGTAAGTCACCCCTCCACTTT,CASSLGDRRKSPLHF
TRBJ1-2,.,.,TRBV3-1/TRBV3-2,TGTGCCAGCAGCCAAGATGGGTTACGGAGCACCTTC,CASSQDGLRSTF
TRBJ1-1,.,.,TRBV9,TGTGCCAGCAGCGTAGAACCGAGAGGGGCTGAAGCTTTCTTT,CASSVEPRGAEAFF
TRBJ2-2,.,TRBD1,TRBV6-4,TGTGCCAGCAGCGGGACAGTAAACACCGGGGAGCTGTTTTTT,CASSGTVNTGELFF
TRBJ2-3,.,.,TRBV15,TGTGCCACCAGCAGTACTAGGGGAGGTACAGATACGCAGTATTTT,CATSSTRGGTDTQYF
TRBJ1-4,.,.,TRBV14,TGTGCCAGCAGCCCCCCAGTAGAAAAACTGTTTTTT,CASSPPVEKLFF
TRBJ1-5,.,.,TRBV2,TGTGCCAGCAGGGGCGACAGTAGCAATCAGCCCCAGCATTTT,CASRGDSSNQPQHF
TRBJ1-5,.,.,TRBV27,TGTGCCAGCACCCCGAGGCGGCAGCAGCCCCAGCATTTT,CASTPRRQQPQHF
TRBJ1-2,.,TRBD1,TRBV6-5,TGTGCCAGCAGTTACTCGACCAGGGGGATTGGTGGCTACACCTTC,CASSYSTRGIGGYTF
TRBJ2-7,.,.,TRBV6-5,TGTGCCAGCAGTTACTCGATCACAGGAGTCTACGAGCAGTACTTC,CASSYSITGVYEQYF
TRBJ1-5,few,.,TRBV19,TGTGCCAGTAGTATTTGGCAGTTCGGCGGAGGCAATCAGCCCCAGCATTTT,CASSIWQFGGGNQPQHF
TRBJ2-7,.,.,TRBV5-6,TGTGCCAGCAGCTTTCGAAGTTACGAGCAGTACTTC,CASSFRSYEQYF
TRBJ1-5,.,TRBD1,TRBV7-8,TGTGCCAGCAGTACTGGAGGGGACAGGGAAGTCCCCGACCAGCCCCAGCATTTT,CASSTGGDREVPDQPQHF
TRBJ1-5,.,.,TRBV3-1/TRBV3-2,TGTGCCAGCAGCTACGGGATCACGTCCAATCAGCCCCAGCATTTT,CASSYGITSNQPQHF
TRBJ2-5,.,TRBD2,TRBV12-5,TGTGCTAGTCTACTAGCGGGCGGAGAGACCCAGTACTTC,CASLLAGGETQYF
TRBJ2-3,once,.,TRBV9,TGTGCCAGCAGCGTAGGGGCGGGGGCTCGGATTTCTGAGACAGATACGCAGTATTTT,CASSVGAGARISETDTQYF
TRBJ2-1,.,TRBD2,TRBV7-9,TGTGCCAGCAGCCCCCCCGGGGGGGTTTATGAGCAGTTCTTC,CASSPPGGVYEQFF
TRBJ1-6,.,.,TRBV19,TGTGCCAGTAGTATTGGTAATTCACCCCTCCACTTT,CASSIGNSPLHF
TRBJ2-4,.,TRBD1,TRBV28,TGTGCCAGCGGAAAGACAGGGGGCGTAAACATTCAGTACTTC,CASGKTGGVNIQYF
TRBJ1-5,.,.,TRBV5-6,TGTGCCAGCAGACGCGGGGATCAGCCCCAGCATTTT,CASRRGDQPQHF
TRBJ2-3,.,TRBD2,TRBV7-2,TGTGCCAGCAGACCAAGCGGGGGAAGAACAGATACGCAGTATTTT,CASRPSGGRTDTQYF
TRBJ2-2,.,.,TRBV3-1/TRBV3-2,TGTGCCAGCAGCCAAGCGCTTGGCACCGGGGAGCTGTTTTTT,CASSQALGTGELFF
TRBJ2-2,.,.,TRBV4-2,TGTGCCAGCAGCCCCTTGGTGACGGGGGCCAACACCGGGGAGCTGTTTTTT,CASSPLVTGANTGELFF
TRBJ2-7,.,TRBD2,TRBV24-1,TGTGCCACCAGTGGAGCACTAGCGGGGGGACGTTACGAGCAGTACTTC,CATSGALAGGRYEQYF
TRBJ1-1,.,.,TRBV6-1,TGTGCCAGCAGTGAAGCCGCACAGCAACGGACTGAAGCTTTCTTT,CASSEAAQQRTEAFF
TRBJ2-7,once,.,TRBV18,TGTGCCAGCCGCCAGGGGATTACCTACGAGCAGTACTTC,CASRQGITYEQYF
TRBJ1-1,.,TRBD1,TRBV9,TGTGCCAGCAGCCAGGGGGCGAACACTGAAGCTTTCTTT,CASSQGANTEAFF
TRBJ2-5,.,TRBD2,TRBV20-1,TGCAGTGCTAGTGGCGGGGGGCAAGAGACCCAGTACTTC,CSASGGGQETQYF
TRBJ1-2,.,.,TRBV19,TGTGCCAGTAAACTGGACAGCGCCAACTATGGCTACACCTTC,CASKLDSANYGYTF
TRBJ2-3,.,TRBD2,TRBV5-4,TGTGCCAGCAGCTTGGCTGGCGGGGGAGACACAGATACGCAGTATTTT,CASSLAGGGDTDTQYF
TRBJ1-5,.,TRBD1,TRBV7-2,TGTGCCAGCAGCCTCAGGGGGTGGAATCAGCCCCAGCATTTT,CASSLRGWNQPQHF
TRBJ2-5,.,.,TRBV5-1,TGCGCCAGCAGCCCCGGAGGTTCTCAAGAGACCCAGTACTTC,CASSPGGSQETQYF
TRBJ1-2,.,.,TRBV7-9,TGTGCCAGCAGCCGCTGGGGAGGCACGTGGACTGGCTACACCTTC,CASSRWGGTWTGYTF
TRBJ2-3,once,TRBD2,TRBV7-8,TGTGCCAGCAGCTTAGCGCTACTAGCGGGGGCTAGCACAGATACGCAGTATTTT,CASSLALLAGASTDTQYF
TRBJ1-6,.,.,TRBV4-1,TGCGCCAGCAGCCAAGGTTTTCGAGTGGGCCGGACCACACCCCTCCACTTT,CASSQGFRVGRTTPLHF
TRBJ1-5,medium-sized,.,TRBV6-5,TGTGCCAGCAGGCAGGATCGGGGGGGCACGCCCCAGCATTTT,CASRQDRGGTPQHF
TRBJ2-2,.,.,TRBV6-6,TGTGCCAGCAGTTACTCGAATCCAGGGCGCACCGGGGAGCTGTTTTTT,CASSYSNPGRTGELFF
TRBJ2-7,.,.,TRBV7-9,TGTGCCAGCAGCTCCACAGGGGGGGGCTTTTACGAGCAGTACTTC,CASSSTGGGFYEQYF
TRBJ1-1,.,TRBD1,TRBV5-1,TGCGCCAGCAGCTACAGGGGCGCGCGGGACACTGAAGCTTTCTTT,CASSYRGARDTEAFF
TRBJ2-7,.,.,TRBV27,TGTGCCAGCCGGGTGGGGGTCTCCGAGTACTTC,CASRVGVSEYF
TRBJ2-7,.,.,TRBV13,TGTGCCAGCAGCCCCCCCGGACAGAGATACGAGCAGTACTTC,CASSPPGQRYEQYF
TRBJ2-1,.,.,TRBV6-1,TGTGCCAGCAGTGAGAATACTATACTAGGGGAGCAGTTCTTC,CASSENTILGEQFF
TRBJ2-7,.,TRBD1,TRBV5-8,TGTGCCAGCAGCTTACCCGGGACAGGGCTCCTTGGCGAGCAGTACTTC,CASSLPGTGLLGEQYF
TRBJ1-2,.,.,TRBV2,TGTGCCAGCAGTGTGCGGTATACCGCTAACTATGGCTACACCTTC,CASSVRYTANYGYTF
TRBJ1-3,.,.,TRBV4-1,TGCGCCAGCAGCCAAGTTGAAGGGTACGGCGGAGGGAAAGGAAACACCATATATTTT,CASSQVEGYGGGKGNTIYF